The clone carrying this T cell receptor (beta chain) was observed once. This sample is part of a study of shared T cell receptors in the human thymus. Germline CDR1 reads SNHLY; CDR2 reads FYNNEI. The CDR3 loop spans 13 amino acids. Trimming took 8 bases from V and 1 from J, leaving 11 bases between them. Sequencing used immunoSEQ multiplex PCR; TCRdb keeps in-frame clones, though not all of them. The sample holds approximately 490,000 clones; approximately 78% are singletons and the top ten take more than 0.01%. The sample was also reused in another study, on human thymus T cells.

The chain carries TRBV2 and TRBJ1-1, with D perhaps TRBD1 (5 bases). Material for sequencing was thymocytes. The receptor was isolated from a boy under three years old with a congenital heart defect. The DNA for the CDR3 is TGTGCCAGCTCGACAGAACGGAACACTGAAGCTTTCTTT. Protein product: CASSTERNTEAFF.